Below, 11 T cell receptor beta chains from the same sample are listed, as sequenced in a study of blood T cell repertoires in COVID-19. Using immunoSEQ multiplex PCR, the repertoire was profiled, and TCRdb retains in-frame clones only, with some absent. The sample comprises around 150,000 clones, about 88% of which are singletons, and roughly 0.95% rests with the top ten. Material for sequencing was peripheral blood. Receptors were obtained from a man younger than 35 with acute or convalescent COVID-19.

This clone showed up just a few times. The genes are TRBV7-9 and TRBJ1-6, with 7 bases lining up with TRBD1. The CDR3 loop spans 13 amino acids. The V segment lost 2 bases and the J segment 12 bases; nucleotides outside the gene matches: 4. Germline V CDR1 and CDR2: SEHNR, FQNEAQ (reference sequence). The CDR3 nucleotides are TGTGCCAGCAGCTTACAAAACAGGGGACCCCTCCACTTT. This encodes CASSLQNRGPLHF.

The genes are TRBV2 and TRBJ2-4; D may be TRBD1 (6 bases). Between the trimmed V and J ends, which lost 3 bases and 4 bases, there was a span of 13 bases. CDR3 length: 15 residues. Germline CDR1 reads SNHLY; CDR2 reads FYNNEI. CDR3 in amino acids: CASSEFTGTKNIQYF. The CDR3, as DNA: TGTGCCAGCAGTGAGTTTACGGGGACAAAAAACATTCAGTACTTC.

The chain has TRBV27 and TRBJ1-1, with D maybe TRBD1 (5 bases). With 1 base removed from V and 3 bases from J, the gap between germline ends came to 12 bases. Germline V lookup: CDR1 MNHEY, CDR2 SMNVEV (reference sequence). The CDR3 is 15 residues long. The CDR3 sequence: CASSLWGGGYTEAFF. CDR3 nucleotide sequence: TGTGCCAGCAGTTTATGGGGGGGAGGGTACACTGAAGCTTTCTTT.

J is TRBJ1-2 and V is TRBV6-6, with 7 bases that match TRBD1. CDR3 length: 14 amino acids. V was clipped by 2 bases and J by 6 bases; unmatched bases: 6. From germline, CDR1 is MNHNY and CDR2 SVGAGI (reference sequence). In DNA, the CDR3 is TGTGCCAGCAGTTACCAGACAGGGTGGGATGGCTACACCTTC. As protein: CASSYQTGWDGYTF.

Here the CDR3 reads CASSLARTGGFYGYTF. CDR3 bases: TGTGCCAGCAGCTTGGCCCGGACAGGGGGTTTCTATGGCTACACCTTC. The V and J genes are TRBV5-4 and TRBJ1-2; the match to TRBD1 covers 10 bases. The germline gives CDR1 SGHNT, CDR2 YYREEE (reference sequence). Unmatched junction bases numbered 6, after V lost 0 bases and J lost 4 bases. This CDR3 contains 16 residues.

The rearrangement uses TRBV18 and TRBJ2-6; TRBD1 might be the D (5 bases). Trimming cost V 6 bases and J 3 bases, with 18 bases left between them. Germline values: CDR1 KGHSH, CDR2 LQKENI. This CDR3 region has 17 residues. CDR3 nucleotide sequence: TGTGCCAGCTCCAGCAACCAGGGTTTAGGTGGGGCCAACGTCCTGACTTTC. Translating it yields CASSSNQGLGGANVLTF.

The V gene is TRBV7-3, the J gene TRBJ1-5; 8 bases map to TRBD1. J gave up 3 bases and V 5 bases, and 9 bases lay outside the gene matches. CDR3 size: 16 residues. The germline V gene has CDR1 SGHTA and CDR2 FQGTGA. The DNA of the CDR3 is TGTGCCAGCAGCCCACCAGACAGGGGAACCAATCAGCCCCAGCATTTT. It yields the protein CASSPPDRGTNQPQHF.

This chain connects TRBV9 to TRBJ1-4, with 8 bases identical to TRBD1. From germline, CDR1 is SGDLS and CDR2 YYNGEE. This CDR3 is built from 15 residues. J gave up 7 bases and V 1 base, and 6 bases lay outside the gene matches. The CDR3, as DNA: TGTGCCAGCAGCGTACAGGGGGCGCGAGGTGAAAAACTGTTTTTT. This sequence encodes CASSVQGARGEKLFF.

The CDR3 DNA follows: TGTGCCAGCAGTGCCGGGACAGGGTTTTGGATGGAAAATTCACCCCTCCACTTT. This encodes CASSAGTGFWMENSPLHF. This chain links TRBV6-1 with TRBJ1-6; 9 bases line up with TRBD1. The germline V gene has CDR1 MNHNS and CDR2 SASEGT. The junction had 14 bases not matched to a gene; V was cut back by 4 bases and J by 7 bases. The CDR3 contains 18 residues.

A word on this clone: Within the sample, other DNA sequences also encode this same CDR3. This chain links TRBV19 with TRBJ2-1; 8 nucleotides line up with TRBD1. V gave up 3 bases and J gave up 3 bases; unmatched junction bases: 1. The germline V gene has CDR1 LNHDA and CDR2 SQIVND (reference sequence). The CDR3 contains 14 residues. Written as DNA, the CDR3 is TGTGCCAGTAGTATTGGACAGGGCTACAATGAGCAGTTCTTC. Translating gives CASSIGQGYNEQFF. The full variable domain, with the rest looked up from reference TRBV19 and TRBJ2-1, is DGGITQSPKYLFRKEGQNVTLSCEQNLNHDAMYWYRQDPGQGLRLIYYSQIVNDFQKGDIAEGYSVSREKKESFPLTVTSAQKNPTAFYLCASSIGQGYNEQFFGPGTRLTVL.

This clone was found a few times. J is TRBJ1-5 and V is TRBV2; 9 bases map to TRBD1. The CDR3 runs 17 residues. Trimming removed 4 bases from V and 0 bases from J; junction bases left unmatched: 7. The V gene's germline CDR1 is SNHLY and CDR2 FYNNEI. CDR3 protein: CASSGTGVVTSNQPQHF. The CDR3 coding sequence is TGTGCCAGCAGTGGGACAGGGGTGGTCACTAGCAATCAGCCCCAGCATTTT.